This paragraph reports one T cell receptor beta chain. This clonotype was seen more than once but under ten times. There is no known antigen for this receptor. Base quality data are lacking; no much larger clone is found one base away. At the junction V is shortened by 2 bases and J by 1 base; bases outside the gene matches: 1. From the germline V gene (reference sequence), CDR1 is DFQATT and CDR2 is SNEGSKA. The CDR3 goes from the cysteine to the phenylalanine over 14 residues. Here the CDR3 DNA is all that survives: 42 bases in frame from base 1. These data come from a study of spatial heterogeneity in lung cancer (dated by TCRdb to between 2018 and 2021). Study-wide context: Donors were some 70 patients with early-stage, untreated non-small cell lung cancer from the lung TRACERx cohort. Beta-chain transcripts were consistently detected in greater numbers than alpha-chain transcripts, which likely reflects a higher abundance of beta-chain transcripts. In the raw uncorrected reads, each unique combination of TCR and UMI appeared more than ten times on average. TCR repertoire features were related to nonsynonymous mutation counts determined by whole-exome sequencing of tumor tissue. Follow-up PBMC samples were sequenced whenever available, with a median time to follow-up of 2 to 3 years after resection. Both alpha and beta chains were TCR-sequenced in approximately 200 tumor regions, approximately 68 matched nontumor lung samples and approximately 50 PBMC samples obtained at surgery. In non-small cell lung cancer, the study made a quantitative comparison of TCR alpha and beta repertoires among multiple tumor regions, matched nontumor lung and blood.

The time point label on this specimen signifies: blood at routine non-recurrence follow-up after resection. Whole RNA extracted from tumor and nontumor lung tissue, or from cryopreserved PBMC samples, was used for TCR sequencing without cell sorting. Only patients with enough RNA available from two or more tumor regions were chosen for TCR sequencing. The study at large found these results: Only 14 patients were included in the comparisons of baseline and follow-up blood repertoires. Ubiquitous expanded tumor TCRs were found in blood more often at tumor resection than at routine follow-up. Confirming at a functional level the hypothesis that regional TCRs recognize regional mutations was considered to require additional single-cell paired TCR alpha and beta sequencing.

Library prep was done by 5' RACE. The sample was run on a NextSeq 500. The TCR library protocol attached a unique molecular identifier to each TCR cDNA molecule to allow correction of PCR and sequencing errors. In the paper's pipeline: Decombinator tools were used for TCR identification, UMI-based error correction and CDR3 extraction. Expanded TCRs were defined as those above a frequency of 2 per 1,000, corresponding to the top 1% of the tumor frequency distribution. Renyi diversity was computed with the R vegan package after each repertoire had been subsampled 100 times to 5,000 TCRs. CDR3 similarity networks were built from amino acid triplet string-kernel similarity, with CDR3s being connected when pairwise similarity was above 0.82. TCRdb reprocessing: public reads trimmed at Q25 with fastp, clones called with MiXCR, in-frame beta chains kept. CDR3 protein sequences are deduplicated, and each keeps its most common genes and DNA. The V and J calls, along with clone size, are taken from TCRdb and not from the paper's own processing. The sample yields 15,000 or so distinct CDR3 sequences; about a fifth were counted once. Jointly, the top ten make up less than 8% of the sample.

This specimen consisted of PBMCs, obtained at follow-up. The clonotype was recovered from a male donor with early-stage non-small cell lung cancer. The V gene is TRBV20-1 and the J gene is TRBJ2-3; TRBD2 agrees with 9 junctional bases. The base sequence is TGCAGTGCTAGAAAGCGGGGGGGCACAGATACGCAGTATTTT. This codes for CSARKRGGTDTQYF.